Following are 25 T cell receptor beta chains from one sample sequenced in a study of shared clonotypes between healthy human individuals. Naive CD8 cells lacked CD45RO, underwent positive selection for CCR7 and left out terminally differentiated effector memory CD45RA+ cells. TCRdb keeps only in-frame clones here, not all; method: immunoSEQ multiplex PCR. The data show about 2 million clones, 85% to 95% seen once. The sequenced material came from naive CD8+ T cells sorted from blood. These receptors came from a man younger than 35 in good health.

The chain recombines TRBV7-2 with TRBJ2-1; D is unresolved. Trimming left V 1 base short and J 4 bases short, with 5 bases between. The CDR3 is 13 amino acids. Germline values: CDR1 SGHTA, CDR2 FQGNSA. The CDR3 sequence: CASSLVPYNEQFF. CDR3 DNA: TGTGCCAGCAGCTTAGTGCCATACAATGAGCAGTTCTTC. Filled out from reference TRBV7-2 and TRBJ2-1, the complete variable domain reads GAGVSQSPSNKVTEKGKDVELRCDPISGHTALYWYRQSLGQGLEFLIYFQGNSAPDKSGLPSDRFSAERTGGSVSTLTIQRTQQEDSAVYLCASSLVPYNEQFFGPGTRLTVL.

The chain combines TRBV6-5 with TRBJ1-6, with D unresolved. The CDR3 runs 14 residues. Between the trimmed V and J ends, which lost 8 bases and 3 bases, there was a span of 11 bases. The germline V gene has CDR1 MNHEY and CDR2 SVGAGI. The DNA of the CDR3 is TGTGCCAGCGGAGAGGGCGGCTATAATTCACCCCTCCACTTT. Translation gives CASGEGGYNSPLHF.

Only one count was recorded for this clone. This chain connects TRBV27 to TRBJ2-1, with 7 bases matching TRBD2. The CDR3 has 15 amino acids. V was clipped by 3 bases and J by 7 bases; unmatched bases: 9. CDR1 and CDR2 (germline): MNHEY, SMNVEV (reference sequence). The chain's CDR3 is CASSFGGGSGNEQFF. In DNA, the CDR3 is TGTGCCAGCAGTTTCGGCGGGGGATCAGGGAATGAGCAGTTCTTC.

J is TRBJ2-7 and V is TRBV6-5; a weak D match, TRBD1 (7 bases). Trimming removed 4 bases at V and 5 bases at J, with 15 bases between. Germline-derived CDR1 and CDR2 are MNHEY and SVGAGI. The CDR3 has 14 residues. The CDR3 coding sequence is TGTGCCAGCAGTTTGGGTACAGGGGAGGACGAGCAGTACTTC. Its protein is CASSLGTGEDEQYF.

The DNA of the CDR3 is TGTGCCAGCAGCCCTCGTTTCGGCAGGGTCACCCTAGTGGGGGAGACCCAGTACTTC. As protein: CASSPRFGRVTLVGETQYF. The rearrangement joins TRBV28 to TRBJ2-5; tentative D call: TRBD1 (5 bases). CDR1 and CDR2 (germline): MDHEN, SYDVKM. The germline V and J ends were trimmed by 6 bases and 5 bases, with 31 bases remaining between them. The CDR3 loop spans 19 amino acids.

CDR3 nucleotides: TGTGCCAGCAGTGGACTGACAGGGGTCAATCAGCCCCAGCATTTT. Its protein is CASSGLTGVNQPQHF. The chain employs TRBV27 and TRBJ1-5; 8 nucleotides align to TRBD1. The V segment lost 5 bases and the J segment 3 bases; nucleotides outside the gene matches: 6. Germline CDR1 MNHEY, CDR2 SMNVEV (reference sequence). CDR3 length: 15 amino acids.

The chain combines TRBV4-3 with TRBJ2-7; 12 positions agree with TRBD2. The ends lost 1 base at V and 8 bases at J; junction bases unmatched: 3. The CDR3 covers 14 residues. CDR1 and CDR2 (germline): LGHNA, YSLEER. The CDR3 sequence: CASSQGLAGVQQYF. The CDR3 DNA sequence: TGCGCCAGCAGCCAAGGACTAGCGGGAGTTCAGCAGTACTTC.

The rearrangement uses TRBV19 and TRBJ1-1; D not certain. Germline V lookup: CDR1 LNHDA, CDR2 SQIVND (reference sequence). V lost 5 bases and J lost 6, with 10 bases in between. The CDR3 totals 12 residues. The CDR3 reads CASSPGWAEAFF. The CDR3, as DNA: TGTGCCAGTAGTCCGGGTTGGGCTGAAGCTTTCTTT.

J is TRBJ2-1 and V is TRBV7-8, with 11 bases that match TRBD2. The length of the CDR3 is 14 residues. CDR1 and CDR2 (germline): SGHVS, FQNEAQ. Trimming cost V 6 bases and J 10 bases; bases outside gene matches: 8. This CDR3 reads CASSSTSGAQEQFF. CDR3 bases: TGTGCCAGCAGTTCGACTAGCGGGGCGCAGGAGCAGTTCTTC.

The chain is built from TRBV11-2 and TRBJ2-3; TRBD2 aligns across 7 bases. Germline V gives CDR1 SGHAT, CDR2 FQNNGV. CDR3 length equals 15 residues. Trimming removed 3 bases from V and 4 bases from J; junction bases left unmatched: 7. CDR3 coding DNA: TGTGCCAGCAGCTTGCTCAGCGGGAAAGCAGATACGCAGTATTTT. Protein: CASSLLSGKADTQYF.

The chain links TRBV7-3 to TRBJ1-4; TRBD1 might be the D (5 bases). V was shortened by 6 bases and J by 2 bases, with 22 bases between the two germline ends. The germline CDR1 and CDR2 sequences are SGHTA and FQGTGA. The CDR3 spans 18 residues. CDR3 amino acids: CASRPDSPPETTNEKLFF. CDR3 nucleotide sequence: TGTGCCAGCAGGCCCGACAGCCCCCCCGAGACGACTAATGAAAAACTGTTTTTT.

The CDR3 loop reads CASSQSGGLTDTQYF. The CDR3 DNA sequence: TGTGCCAGCAGCCAGAGCGGGGGGCTAACAGATACGCAGTATTTT. This rearrangement joins TRBV13 to TRBJ2-3; 9 nucleotides align to TRBD2. J was trimmed by 3 bases and V by 5 bases; bases with no gene match: 6. Looked up from germline, CDR1 is PRHDT and CDR2 is FYEKMQ (reference sequence). This CDR3 contains 15 residues.

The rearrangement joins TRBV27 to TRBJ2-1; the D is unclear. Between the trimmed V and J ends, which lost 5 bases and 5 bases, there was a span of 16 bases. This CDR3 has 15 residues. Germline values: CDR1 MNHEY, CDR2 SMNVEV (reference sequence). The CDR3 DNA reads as TGTGCCAGCAGTCTCATTATTTCCACGGACAATGAGCAGTTCTTC. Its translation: CASSLIISTDNEQFF.

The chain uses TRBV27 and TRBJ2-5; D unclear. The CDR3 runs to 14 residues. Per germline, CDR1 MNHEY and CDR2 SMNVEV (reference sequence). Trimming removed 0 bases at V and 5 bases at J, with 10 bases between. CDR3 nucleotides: TGTGCCAGCAGTTTATCTCCCTCCGGGGAGACCCAGTACTTC. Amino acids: CASSLSPSGETQYF.

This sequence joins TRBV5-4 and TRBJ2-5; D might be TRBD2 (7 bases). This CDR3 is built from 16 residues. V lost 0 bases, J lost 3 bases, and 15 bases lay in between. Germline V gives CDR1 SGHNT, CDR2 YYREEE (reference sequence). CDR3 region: CASSLEGGGREETQYF. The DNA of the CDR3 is TGTGCCAGCAGCTTGGAAGGGGGGGGCCGAGAAGAGACCCAGTACTTC.

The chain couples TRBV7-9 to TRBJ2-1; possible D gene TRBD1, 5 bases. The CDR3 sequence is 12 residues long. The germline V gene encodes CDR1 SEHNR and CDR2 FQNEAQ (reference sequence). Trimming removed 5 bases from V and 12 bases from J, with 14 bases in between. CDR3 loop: CASSGVGARQFF. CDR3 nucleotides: TGTGCCAGCAGCGGAGTAGGGGCTCGGCAGTTCTTC. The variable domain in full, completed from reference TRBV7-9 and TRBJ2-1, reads DTGVSQNPRHKITKRGQNVTFRCDPISEHNRLYWYRQTLGQGPEFLTYFQNEAQLEKSRLLSDRFSAERPKGSFSTLEIQRTEQGDSAMYLCASSGVGARQFFGPGTRLTVL.

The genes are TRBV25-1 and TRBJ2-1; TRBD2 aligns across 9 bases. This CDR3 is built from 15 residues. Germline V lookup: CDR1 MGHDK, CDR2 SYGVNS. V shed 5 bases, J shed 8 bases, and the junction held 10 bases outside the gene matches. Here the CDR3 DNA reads TGTGCCAGCAGTTCTGGCAGCGGGAGGTTAGATGAGCAGTTCTTC. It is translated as CASSSGSGRLDEQFF.

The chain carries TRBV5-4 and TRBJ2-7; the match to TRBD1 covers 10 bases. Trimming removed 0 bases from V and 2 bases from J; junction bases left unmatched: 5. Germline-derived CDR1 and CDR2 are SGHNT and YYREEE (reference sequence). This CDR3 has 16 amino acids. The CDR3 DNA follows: TGTGCCAGCAGCTTGGCGGGACAGGGGAAAGCCTACGAGCAGTACTTC. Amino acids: CASSLAGQGKAYEQYF.

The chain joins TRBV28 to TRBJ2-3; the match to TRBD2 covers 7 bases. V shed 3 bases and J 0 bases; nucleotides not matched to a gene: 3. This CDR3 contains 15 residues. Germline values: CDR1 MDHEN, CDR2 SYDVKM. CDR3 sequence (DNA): TGTGCCAGCAGTTTGGTGGGGGGGAGCACAGATACGCAGTATTTT. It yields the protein CASSLVGGSTDTQYF.

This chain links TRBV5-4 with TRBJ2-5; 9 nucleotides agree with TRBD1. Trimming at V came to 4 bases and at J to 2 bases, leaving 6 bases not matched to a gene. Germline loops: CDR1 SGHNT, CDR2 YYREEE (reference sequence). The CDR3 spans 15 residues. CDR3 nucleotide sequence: TGTGCCAGCAGCGCAACAGACAGGGGGCAAGAGACCCAGTACTTC. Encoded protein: CASSATDRGQETQYF. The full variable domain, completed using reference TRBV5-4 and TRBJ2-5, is ETGVTQSPTHLIKTRGQQVTLRCSSQSGHNTVSWYQQALGQGPQFIFQYYREEENGRGNFPPRFSGLQFPNYSSELNVNALELDDSALYLCASSATDRGQETQYFGPGTRLLVL.

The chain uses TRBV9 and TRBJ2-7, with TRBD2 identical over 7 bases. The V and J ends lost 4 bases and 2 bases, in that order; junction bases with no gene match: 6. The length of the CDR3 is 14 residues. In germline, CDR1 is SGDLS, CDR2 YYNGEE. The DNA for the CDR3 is TGTGCCAGCAGCCCCAGCGGGGCAACCTACGAGCAGTACTTC. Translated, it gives CASSPSGATYEQYF.

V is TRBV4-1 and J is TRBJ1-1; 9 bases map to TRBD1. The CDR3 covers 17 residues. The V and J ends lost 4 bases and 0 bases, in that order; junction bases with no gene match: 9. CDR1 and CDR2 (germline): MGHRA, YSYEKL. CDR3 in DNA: TGCGCCAGCAGCCTCGAACGGACAGGGGTTTTGAACACTGAAGCTTTCTTT. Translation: CASSLERTGVLNTEAFF.

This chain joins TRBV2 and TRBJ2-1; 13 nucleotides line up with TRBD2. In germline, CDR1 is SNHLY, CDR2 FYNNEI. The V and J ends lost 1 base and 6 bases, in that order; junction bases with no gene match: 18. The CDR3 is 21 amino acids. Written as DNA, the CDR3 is TGTGCCAGCAGTGAAGGATTACCCTCCTCCGAACTAGCGGGGGGGCGCAATGAGCAGTTCTTC. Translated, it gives CASSEGLPSSELAGGRNEQFF. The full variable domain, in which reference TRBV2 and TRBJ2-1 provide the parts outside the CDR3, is EPEVTQTPSHQVTQMGQEVILRCVPISNHLYFYWYRQILGQKVEFLVSFYNNEISEKSEIFDDQFSVERPDGSNFTLKIRSTKLEDSAMYFCASSEGLPSSELAGGRNEQFFGPGTRLTVL.

The CDR3 DNA sequence: TGTGCCAGCAGCTTTATCCGGATCGAAAACACCGGGGAGCTGTTTTTT. Translating it yields CASSFIRIENTGELFF. The rearrangement links TRBV5-6 to TRBJ2-2; D is unclear. The CDR3 runs to 16 residues. Germline-derived CDR1 and CDR2 are SGHDT and YYEEEE. V dropped 2 bases and J dropped 2 bases, with 13 bases sitting between them.

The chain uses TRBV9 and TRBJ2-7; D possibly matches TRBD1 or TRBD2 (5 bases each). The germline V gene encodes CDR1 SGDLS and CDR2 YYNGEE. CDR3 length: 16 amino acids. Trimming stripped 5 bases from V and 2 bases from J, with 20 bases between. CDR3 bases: TGTGCCAGCAGTAAACTTACCGGGACGGCGACCTACGAGCAGTACTTC. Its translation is CASSKLTGTATYEQYF.